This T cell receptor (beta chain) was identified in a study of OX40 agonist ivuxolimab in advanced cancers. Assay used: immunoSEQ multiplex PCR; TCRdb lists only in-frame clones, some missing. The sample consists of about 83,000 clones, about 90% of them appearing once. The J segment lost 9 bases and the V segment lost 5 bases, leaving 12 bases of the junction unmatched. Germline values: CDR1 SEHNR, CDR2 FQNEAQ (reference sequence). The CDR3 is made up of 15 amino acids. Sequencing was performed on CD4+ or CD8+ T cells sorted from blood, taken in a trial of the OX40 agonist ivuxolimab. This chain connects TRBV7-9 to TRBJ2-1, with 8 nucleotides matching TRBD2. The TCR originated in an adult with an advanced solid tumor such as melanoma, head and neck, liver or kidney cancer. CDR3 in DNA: TGTGCCAGCAGCCTTCCAGGACTAGCAGCCACTGAGCAGTTCTTC. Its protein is CASSLPGLAATEQFF. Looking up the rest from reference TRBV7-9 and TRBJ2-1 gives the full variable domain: DTGVSQNPRHKITKRGQNVTFRCDPISEHNRLYWYRQTLGQGPEFLTYFQNEAQLEKSRLLSDRFSAERPKGSFSTLEIQRTEQGDSAMYLCASSLPGLAATEQFFGPGTRLTVL.